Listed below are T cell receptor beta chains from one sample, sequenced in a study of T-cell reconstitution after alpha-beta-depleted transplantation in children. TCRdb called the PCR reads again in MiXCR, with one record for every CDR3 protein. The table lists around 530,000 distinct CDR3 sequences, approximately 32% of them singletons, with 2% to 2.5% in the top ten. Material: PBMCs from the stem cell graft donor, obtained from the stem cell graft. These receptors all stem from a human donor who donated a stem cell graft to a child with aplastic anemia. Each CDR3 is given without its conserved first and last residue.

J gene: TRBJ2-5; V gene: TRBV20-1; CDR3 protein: SATTSGRQETQY
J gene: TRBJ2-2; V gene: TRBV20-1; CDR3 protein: SAGDRASTGELF
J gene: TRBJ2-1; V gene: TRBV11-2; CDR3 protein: ASSESGGAYNEQF
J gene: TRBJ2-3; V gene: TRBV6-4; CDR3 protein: ASSDRLESDTQY
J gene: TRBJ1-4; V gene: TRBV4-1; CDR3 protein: ASSQEPGVREKLF
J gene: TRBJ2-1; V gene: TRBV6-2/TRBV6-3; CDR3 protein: ASNAGPYNEQF
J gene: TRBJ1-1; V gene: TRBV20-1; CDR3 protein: SARGWDTEAF
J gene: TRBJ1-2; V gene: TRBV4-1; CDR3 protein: ASSQDTGQLYGYT
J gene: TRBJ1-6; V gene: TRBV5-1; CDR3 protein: ASSRGQGNSPLH
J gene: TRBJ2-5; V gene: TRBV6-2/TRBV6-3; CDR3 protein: ASSLQGLRGKY
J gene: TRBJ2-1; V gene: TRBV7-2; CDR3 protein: ASSLRQASSYNEQF
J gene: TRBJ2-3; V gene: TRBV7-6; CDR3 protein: ASRGLTGRADTQY
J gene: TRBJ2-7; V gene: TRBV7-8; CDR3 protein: ASSLGYTAHEQY
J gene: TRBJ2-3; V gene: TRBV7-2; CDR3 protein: ASSLAGRESDTQY
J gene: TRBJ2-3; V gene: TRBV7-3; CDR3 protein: ASSSGQGRTDTQY
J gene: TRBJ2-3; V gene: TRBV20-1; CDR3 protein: SARRTGMDDTQY